One T cell receptor (beta chain) is described in this entry. This clone was recorded only once. Its antigen is still unknown. No base-level quality is on record; no much larger clone is a single base apart. V and J are truncated by 7 bases and 7 bases respectively, leaving an intervening sequence of 7 bases. CDR1 SNHLY and CDR2 FYNNEI were looked up in the germline V gene. The CDR3 contains 10 residues, cysteine and phenylalanine counted. Solely the CDR3 DNA is kept, with 30 bases framed from the first base. This sample was included in a study of T cell responses to AZD1222 COVID-19 vaccine (dated by TCRdb to the early 2020s). About the full investigation: Because spike-specific TCR depth and breadth did not differ between the two schedules, AZD1222 recipients who got a second dose at roughly 4 weeks were pooled with those who got a second dose at roughly 12 weeks. A total of about 230 trial participants underwent TCR sequencing, of whom some 210 received two doses of AZD1222 and about 26 received two doses of the MenACWY control vaccine. Enrollment into the trials was organized by age into subgroups of 18-55, 56-69 and 70-plus years, and those subgroups contained roughly 150, 30 and 60 TCR-sequenced participants, respectively. Study-level results and caveats: A significant rise in spike-specific TCR breadth and depth was observed after two AZD1222 doses relative to day 0 and relative to MenACWY recipients. The vaccine-associated CD4 TCRs covered the entire spike protein, and the dominant responses fell in regions 160-218 and 743-854. Because no samples from the day 14 peak response were available, repertoires could be characterized only after the peak T cell response. Epitopes outside the regions mutated in the B.1.351 and B.1.1.7 variants were reportedly recognized by nearly half of the unique spike-specific TCRs. In the small 56-69-year group, the increase in depth fell short of significance, most likely because of low power. Only six or seven AZD1222 recipients were SARS-CoV-2 seropositive at baseline, limiting conclusions about previously exposed vaccinees. Participants were mostly white British and included more females than males, and it was suggested by the authors that clonal diversity may have been underestimated.

The CDR3 regions of human TCRbeta chains were subjected to immunosequencing. The study's processing was this. TCRs in the repertoires were compared against a reference library of SARS-CoV-2-specific TCRs that had been generated with the MIRA antigen-specificity platform. Breadth meant the fraction of unique TCRs that were SARS-CoV-2-associated, whereas depth meant the fraction of total T cells that were SARS-CoV-2-associated. Using the MIRA data, each spike-specific TCR was assigned both to the spike region to which the TCR was reactive and to a CD4 or CD8 class. Log10-transformed breadth and depth values were compared by one-way ANOVA with Sidak's multiple comparisons tests. TCRdb provides this immuneACCESS table in a form limited to in-frame rearrangements. Some clones are lacking; in checked studies, under half of them reflect an unresolved V gene, and why the rest are absent is not known. That table gives V, J and clone size, and the DNA gave D and trimming. This sample lists fewer than 200,000 clones; roughly 92% were detected once. In total, the top ten clones hold roughly 2.5% of the sample.

Interpreted using the paper, the time point label stands for: baseline before first vaccination. Vaccinee samples came from UK trials COV001 and COV002, including a single-blind randomized controlled phase 2/3 trial of AZD1222 (ChAdOx1 nCoV-19) in healthy adults. For TCRbeta chain sequencing, PBMC samples were collected from trial participants at day 0 and at day 28 after the second dose. The chain was built from TRBV2 and TRBJ1-1; a weak D assignment points to TRBD1 (6 bases agree). This receptor was obtained from an adult in good health. The sample was peripheral blood, taken on day 0 of AZD1222 vaccination. The CDR3 loop reads CASTRGEAFF. The sequenced DNA is TGTGCCAGCACCAGGGGTGAAGCTTTCTTT. The full variable domain, with segments outside the CDR3 supplied by the reference TRBV2 and TRBJ1-1 proteins, appears as EPEVTQTPSHQVTQMGQEVILRCVPISNHLYFYWYRQILGQKVEFLVSFYNNEISEKSEIFDDQFSVERPDGSNFTLKIRSTKLEDSAMYFCASTRGEAFFGQGTRLTVV.